This TCR beta chain was captured in a study of T cell repertoires in cytomegalovirus infection (dated by TCRdb to between 2017 and 2020). In the study overall: The peptide stimulations were aimed at well-studied HLA-B-restricted epitopes as well as recently identified HLA-C-restricted CMV epitopes, whose presentation resists viral immunomodulation. Donor HLA type was relevant to the analysis, because carriage of CMV infection together with the matching HLA type was indicated by public TCR beta signatures.

General study outcomes and caveats: In both this cohort and an independent roughly 330-donor cohort, the cumulative frequency of public TCR beta family members distinguished carriers of CMV infection plus the relevant HLA type. The ex vivo response was dominated by HLA-C-restricted CMV-specific TCR beta clonotypes, which also provided the single most frequent clonotype in two of eight donors.

This specimen's treatment or condition label, per the study, means: in vitro stimulation with specific CMV peptide epitopes to enrich CMV-specific T cells. The listed sequencing device is Illumina HiSeq 1500. TCRdb reanalyzed the raw reads on its own, using fastp at Q25 for trimming and MiXCR for clone calling, and kept in-frame beta chains. A single entry per CDR3 protein holds the most common genes and DNA from its merged rows. Present in this sample are about 770,000 distinct CDR3 sequences, approximately 32% of which were seen just once. The ten most abundant clones make up 10% to 15% of the sample. As encoded in the germline V gene, CDR1 is SGDLS while CDR2 is YYNGEE. The CDR3 sequence holds 14 residues, the cysteine and phenylalanine included. Solely the CDR3 DNA is kept, with 42 bases framed from the first base. V gives up 0 bases and J gives up 10 bases, and the segment between their germline ends measures 14 bases.

This clonotype was seen a handful of times. This clone's antigen is unknown. No quality values exist for individual bases; no much larger clone is one base distant. This material consisted of cultured CD8+ T cells from PBMCs, taken from culture after CMV antigen stimulation. The sequence derives from a human donor in good health (CMV status not recorded). Some clones in this sample may be carry-over from other donors' samples. The sequence joins TRBV9 to TRBJ2-1, and possibly TRBD1, on 5 matching bases. Here is the DNA: TGTGCCAGCAGCGTAGGCTATTTTGGGGCGGAGCAGTTCTTC. Translated, it reads CASSVGYFGAEQFF.